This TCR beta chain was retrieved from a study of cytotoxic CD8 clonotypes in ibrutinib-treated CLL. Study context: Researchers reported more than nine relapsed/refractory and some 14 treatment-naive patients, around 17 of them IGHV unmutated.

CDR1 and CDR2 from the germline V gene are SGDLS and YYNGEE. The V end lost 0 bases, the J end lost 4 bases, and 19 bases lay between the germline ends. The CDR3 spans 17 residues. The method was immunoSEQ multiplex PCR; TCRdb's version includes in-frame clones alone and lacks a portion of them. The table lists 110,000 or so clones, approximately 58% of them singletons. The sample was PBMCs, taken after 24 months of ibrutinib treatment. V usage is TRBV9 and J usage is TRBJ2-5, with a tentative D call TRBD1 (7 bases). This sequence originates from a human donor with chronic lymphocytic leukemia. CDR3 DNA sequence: TGTGCCAGCAGCGTAGCCCCCTTGACAGGGCGGGGAGAGACCCAGTACTTC. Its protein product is CASSVAPLTGRGETQYF.